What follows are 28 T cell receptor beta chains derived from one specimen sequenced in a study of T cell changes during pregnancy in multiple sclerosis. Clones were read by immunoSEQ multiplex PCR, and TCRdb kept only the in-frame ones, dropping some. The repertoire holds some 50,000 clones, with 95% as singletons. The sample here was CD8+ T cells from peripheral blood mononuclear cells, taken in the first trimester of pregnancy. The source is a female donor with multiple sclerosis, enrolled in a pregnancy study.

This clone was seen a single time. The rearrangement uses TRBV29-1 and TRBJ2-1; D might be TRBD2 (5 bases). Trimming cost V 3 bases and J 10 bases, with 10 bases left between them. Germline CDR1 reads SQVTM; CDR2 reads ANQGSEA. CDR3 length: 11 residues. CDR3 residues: CSVEGSSEQFF. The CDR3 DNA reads TGCAGCGTTGAGGGGTCTAGCGAGCAGTTCTTC.

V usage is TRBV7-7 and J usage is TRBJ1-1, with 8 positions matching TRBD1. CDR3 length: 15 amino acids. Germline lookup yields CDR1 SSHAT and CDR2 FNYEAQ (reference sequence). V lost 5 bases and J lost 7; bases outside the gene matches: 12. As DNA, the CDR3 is TGTGCCAGCAGCCCCGAGGCAGGGGGCAGAGGTGAAGCTTTCTTT. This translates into CASSPEAGGRGEAFF.

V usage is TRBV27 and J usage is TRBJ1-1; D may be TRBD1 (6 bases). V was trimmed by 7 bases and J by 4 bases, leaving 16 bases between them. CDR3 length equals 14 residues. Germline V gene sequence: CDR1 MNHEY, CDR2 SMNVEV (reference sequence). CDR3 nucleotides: TGTGCCAGCACCTCTTCTGCAGGGGCCACTGAAGCTTTCTTT. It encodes CASTSSAGATEAFF.

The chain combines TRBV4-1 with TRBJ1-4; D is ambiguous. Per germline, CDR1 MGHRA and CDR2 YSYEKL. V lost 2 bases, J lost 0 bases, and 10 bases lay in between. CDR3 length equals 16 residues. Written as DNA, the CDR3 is TGCGCCAGCAGCCAACGATCAGAAGCAACTAATGAAAAACTGTTTTTT. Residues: CASSQRSEATNEKLFF.

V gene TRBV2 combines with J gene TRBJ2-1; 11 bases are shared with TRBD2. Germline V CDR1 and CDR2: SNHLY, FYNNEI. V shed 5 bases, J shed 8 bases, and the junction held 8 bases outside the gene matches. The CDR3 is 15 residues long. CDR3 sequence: CASSIVAGGPHEQFF. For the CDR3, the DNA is TGTGCCAGCAGTATCGTAGCGGGAGGGCCCCATGAGCAGTTCTTC.

CDR3 DNA: TGTGCCAGCAGCTTCCCCCAAGCGGTAGTCGCACAGGGATATTTCTACGAGCAGTACTTC. This sequence encodes CASSFPQAVVAQGYFYEQYF. V is TRBV7-8 and J is TRBJ2-7; D may be TRBD1 (6 bases). The CDR3 runs to 20 residues. V was trimmed by 3 bases and J by 3 bases, leaving 30 bases between them. Germline CDR1 and CDR2: SGHVS and FQNEAQ. Full variable domain (outside the CDR3, taken from reference TRBV7-8 and TRBJ2-7): GAGVSQSPRYKVAKRGQDVALRCDPISGHVSLFWYQQALGQGPEFLTYFQNEAQLDKSGLPSDRFFAERPEGSVSTLKIQRTQQEDSAVYLCASSFPQAVVAQGYFYEQYFGPGTRLTVT.

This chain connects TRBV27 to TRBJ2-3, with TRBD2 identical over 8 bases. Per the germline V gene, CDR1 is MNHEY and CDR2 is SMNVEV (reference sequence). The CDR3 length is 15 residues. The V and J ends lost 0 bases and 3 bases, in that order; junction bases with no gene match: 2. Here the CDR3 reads CASSLSSGKTDTQYF. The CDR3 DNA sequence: TGTGCCAGCAGTTTATCTAGCGGGAAAACAGATACGCAGTATTTT.

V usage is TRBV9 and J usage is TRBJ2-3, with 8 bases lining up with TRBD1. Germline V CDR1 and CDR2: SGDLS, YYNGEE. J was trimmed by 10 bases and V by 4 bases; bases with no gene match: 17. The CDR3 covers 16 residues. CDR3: CASSNDRGNRPSPQYF. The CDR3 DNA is TGTGCCAGCAGCAACGACAGGGGCAATCGCCCCTCTCCGCAGTATTTT.

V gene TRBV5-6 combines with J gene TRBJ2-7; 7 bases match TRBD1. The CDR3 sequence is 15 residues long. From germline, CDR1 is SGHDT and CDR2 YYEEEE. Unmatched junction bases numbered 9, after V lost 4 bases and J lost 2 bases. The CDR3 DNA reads TGTGCCAGCAGCCACATGAACAGGGGAACCTACGAGCAGTACTTC. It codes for CASSHMNRGTYEQYF. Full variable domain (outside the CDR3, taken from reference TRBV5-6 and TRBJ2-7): DAGVTQSPTHLIKTRGQQVTLRCSPKSGHDTVSWYQQALGQGPQFIFQYYEEEERQRGNFPDRFSGHQFPNYSSELNVNALLLGDSALYLCASSHMNRGTYEQYFGPGTRLTVT.

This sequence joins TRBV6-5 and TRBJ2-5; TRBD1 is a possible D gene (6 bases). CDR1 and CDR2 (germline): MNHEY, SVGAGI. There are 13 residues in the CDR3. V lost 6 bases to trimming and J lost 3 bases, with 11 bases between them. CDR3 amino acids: CASSTGIEETQYF. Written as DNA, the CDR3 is TGTGCCAGCAGCACAGGGATCGAAGAGACCCAGTACTTC.

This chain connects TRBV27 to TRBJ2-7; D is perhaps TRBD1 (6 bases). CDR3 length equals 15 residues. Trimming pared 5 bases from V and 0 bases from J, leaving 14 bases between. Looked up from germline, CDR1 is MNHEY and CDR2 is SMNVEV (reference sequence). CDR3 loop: CASSPGVVSSYEQYF. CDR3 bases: TGTGCCAGCAGTCCAGGGGTGGTCAGCTCCTACGAGCAGTACTTC.

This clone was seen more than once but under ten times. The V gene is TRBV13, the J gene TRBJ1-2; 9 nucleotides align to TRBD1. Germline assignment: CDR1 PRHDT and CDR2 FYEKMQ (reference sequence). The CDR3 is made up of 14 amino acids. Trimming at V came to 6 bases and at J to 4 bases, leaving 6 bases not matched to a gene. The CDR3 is CASRHRGLVYGYTF. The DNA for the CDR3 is TGTGCCAGCAGGCACAGGGGGCTGGTCTATGGCTACACCTTC.

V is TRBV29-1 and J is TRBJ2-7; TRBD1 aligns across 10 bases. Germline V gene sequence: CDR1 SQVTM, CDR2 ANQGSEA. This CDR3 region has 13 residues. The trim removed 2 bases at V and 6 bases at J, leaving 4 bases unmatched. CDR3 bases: TGCAGCGTTGAATGGGACAGGGGCGTCGAGCAGTACTTC. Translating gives CSVEWDRGVEQYF.

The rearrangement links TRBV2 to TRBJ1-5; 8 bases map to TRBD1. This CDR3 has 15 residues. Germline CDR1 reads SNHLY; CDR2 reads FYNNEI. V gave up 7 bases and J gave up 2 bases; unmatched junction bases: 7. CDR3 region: CASIQGASGNQPQHF. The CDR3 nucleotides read TGTGCCAGCATCCAGGGGGCTTCGGGCAATCAGCCCCAGCATTTT.

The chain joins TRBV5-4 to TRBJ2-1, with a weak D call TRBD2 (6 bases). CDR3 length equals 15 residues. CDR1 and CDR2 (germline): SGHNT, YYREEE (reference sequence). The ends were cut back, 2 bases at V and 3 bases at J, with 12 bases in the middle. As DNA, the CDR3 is TGTGCCAGCAGCTTCAAAGAGGGAGGCTACAATGAGCAGTTCTTC. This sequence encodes CASSFKEGGYNEQFF.

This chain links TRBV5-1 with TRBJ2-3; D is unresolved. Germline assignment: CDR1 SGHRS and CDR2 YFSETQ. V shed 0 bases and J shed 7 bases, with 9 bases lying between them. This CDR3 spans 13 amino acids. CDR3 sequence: CASSLATPNTQYF. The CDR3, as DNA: TGCGCCAGCAGCTTGGCGACACCGAATACGCAGTATTTT. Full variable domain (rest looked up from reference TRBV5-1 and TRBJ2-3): KAGVTQTPRYLIKTRGQQVTLSCSPISGHRSVSWYQQTPGQGLQFLFEYFSETQRNKGNFPGRFSGRQFSNSRSEMNVSTLELGDSALYLCASSLATPNTQYFGPGTRLTVL.

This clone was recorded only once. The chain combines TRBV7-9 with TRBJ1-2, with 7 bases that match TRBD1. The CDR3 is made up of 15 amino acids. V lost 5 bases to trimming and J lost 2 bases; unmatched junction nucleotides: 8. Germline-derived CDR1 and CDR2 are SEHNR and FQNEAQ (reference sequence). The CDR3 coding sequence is TGTGCCAGCAGCCGCGCTGGGACAGCGAACTATGGCTACACCTTC. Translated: CASSRAGTANYGYTF.

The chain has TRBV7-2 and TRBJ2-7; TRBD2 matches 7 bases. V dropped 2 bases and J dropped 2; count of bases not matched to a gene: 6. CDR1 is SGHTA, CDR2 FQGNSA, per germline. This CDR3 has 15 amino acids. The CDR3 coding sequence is TGTGCCAGCAGCTTAACGGGAGGTCTCACCTACGAGCAGTACTTC. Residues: CASSLTGGLTYEQYF.

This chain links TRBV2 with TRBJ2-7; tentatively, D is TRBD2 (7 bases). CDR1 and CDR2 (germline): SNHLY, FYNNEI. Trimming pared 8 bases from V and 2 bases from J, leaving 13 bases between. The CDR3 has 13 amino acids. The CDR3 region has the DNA TGTGCCAGCCCTGGGGGGGCCCCCTACGAGCAGTACTTC. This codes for CASPGGAPYEQYF.

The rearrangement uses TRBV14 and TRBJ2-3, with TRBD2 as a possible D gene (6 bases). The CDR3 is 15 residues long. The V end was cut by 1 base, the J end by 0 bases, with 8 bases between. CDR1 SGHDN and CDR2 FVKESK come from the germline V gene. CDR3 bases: TGTGCCAGCAGCCAAGGCGGGACTAGCACAGATACGCAGTATTTT. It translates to CASSQGGTSTDTQYF.

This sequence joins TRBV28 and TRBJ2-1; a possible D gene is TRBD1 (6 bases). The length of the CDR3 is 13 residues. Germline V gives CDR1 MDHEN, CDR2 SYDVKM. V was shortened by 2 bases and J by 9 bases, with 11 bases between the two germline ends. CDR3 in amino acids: CASSLIGGGEQFF. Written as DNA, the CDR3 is TGTGCCAGCAGTTTAATTGGGGGCGGTGAGCAGTTCTTC.

The DNA of the CDR3 is TGCGCCAGCAGCTATACCTCAGAGGCTCAAGCTGAAGCTTTCTTT. This translates into CASSYTSEAQAEAFF. The chain couples TRBV4-1 to TRBJ1-1; D ambiguous. CDR1 is MGHRA and CDR2 is YSYEKL in the germline V gene. The CDR3 is made up of 15 amino acids. Trimming took 5 bases from V and 6 from J, leaving 19 bases between them.

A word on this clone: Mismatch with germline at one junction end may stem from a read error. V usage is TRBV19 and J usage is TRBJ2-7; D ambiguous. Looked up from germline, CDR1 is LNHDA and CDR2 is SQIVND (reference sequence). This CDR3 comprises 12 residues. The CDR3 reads CASNGVSHEQYF. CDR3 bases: TGTGCCAGTAATGGAGTCTCCCACGAGCAGTACTTC.

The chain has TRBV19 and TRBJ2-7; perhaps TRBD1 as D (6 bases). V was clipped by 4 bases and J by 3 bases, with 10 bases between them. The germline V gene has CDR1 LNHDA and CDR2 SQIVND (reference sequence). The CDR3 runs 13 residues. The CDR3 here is CASSTGTNYEQYF. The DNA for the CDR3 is TGTGCCAGTAGTACGGGGACAAACTACGAGCAGTACTTC.

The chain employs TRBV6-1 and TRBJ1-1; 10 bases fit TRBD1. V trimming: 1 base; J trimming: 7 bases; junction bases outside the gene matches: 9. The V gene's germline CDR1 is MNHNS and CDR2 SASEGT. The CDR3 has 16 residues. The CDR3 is CASSEVGDRGRGEAFF. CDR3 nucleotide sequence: TGTGCCAGCAGTGAAGTCGGGGACAGGGGCCGAGGTGAAGCTTTCTTT.

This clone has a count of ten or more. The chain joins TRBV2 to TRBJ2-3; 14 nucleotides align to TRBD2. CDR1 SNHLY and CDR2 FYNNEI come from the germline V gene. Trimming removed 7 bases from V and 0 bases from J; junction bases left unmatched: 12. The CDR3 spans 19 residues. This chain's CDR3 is CASTLSGLAGDPSTDTQYF. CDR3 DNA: TGTGCCAGCACCCTATCGGGACTAGCGGGAGATCCTAGCACAGATACGCAGTATTTT.

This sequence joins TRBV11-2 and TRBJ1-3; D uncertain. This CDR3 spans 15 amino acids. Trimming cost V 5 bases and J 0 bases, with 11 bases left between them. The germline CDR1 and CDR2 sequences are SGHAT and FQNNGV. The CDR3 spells CASSPLPLSGNTIYF. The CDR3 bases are TGTGCCAGCAGCCCACTACCACTCTCTGGAAACACCATATATTTT.

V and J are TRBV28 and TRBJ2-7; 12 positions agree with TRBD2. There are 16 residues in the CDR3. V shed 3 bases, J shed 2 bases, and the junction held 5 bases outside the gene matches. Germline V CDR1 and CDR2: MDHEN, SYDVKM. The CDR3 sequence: CASSFPTSGGTYEQYF. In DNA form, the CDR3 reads TGTGCCAGCAGTTTCCCGACTAGCGGGGGAACCTACGAGCAGTACTTC.